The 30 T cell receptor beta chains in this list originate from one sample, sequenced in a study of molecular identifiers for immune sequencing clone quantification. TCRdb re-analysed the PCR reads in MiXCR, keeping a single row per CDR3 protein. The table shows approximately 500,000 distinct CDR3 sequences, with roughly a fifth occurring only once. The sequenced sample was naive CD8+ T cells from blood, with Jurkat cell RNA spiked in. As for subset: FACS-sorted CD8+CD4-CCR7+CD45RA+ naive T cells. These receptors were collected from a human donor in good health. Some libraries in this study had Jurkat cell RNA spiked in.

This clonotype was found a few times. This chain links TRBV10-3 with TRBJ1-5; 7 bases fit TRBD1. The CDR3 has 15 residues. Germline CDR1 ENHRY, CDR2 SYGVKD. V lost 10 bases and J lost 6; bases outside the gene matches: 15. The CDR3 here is CATRDSQVGGQPQHF. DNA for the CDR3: TGTGCCACTAGGGACAGCCAGGTGGGCGGTCAGCCCCAGCATTTT.

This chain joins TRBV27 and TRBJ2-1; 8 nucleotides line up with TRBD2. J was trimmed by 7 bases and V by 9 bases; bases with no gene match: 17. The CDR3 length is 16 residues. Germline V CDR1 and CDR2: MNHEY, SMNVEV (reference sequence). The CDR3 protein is CASTSGGPLLWNEQFF. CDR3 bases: TGTGCCAGTACATCGGGAGGGCCTCTCCTTTGGAATGAGCAGTTCTTC.

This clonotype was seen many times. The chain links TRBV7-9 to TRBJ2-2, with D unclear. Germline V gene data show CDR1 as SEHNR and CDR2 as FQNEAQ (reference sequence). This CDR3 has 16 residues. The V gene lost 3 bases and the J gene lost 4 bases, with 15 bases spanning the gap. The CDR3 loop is CASSFERHPTTGELFF. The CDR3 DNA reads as TGTGCCAGCAGCTTTGAGAGACACCCAACCACCGGGGAGCTGTTTTTT.

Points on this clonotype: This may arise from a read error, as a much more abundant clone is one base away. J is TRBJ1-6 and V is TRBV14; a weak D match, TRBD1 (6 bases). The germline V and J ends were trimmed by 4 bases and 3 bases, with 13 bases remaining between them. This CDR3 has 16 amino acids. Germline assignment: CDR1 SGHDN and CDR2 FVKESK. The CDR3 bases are TGTGCCAGCAGCCTGAAGGACAGCTGCTATAATTCACCCCTCCACTTT. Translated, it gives CASSLKDSCYNSPLHF.

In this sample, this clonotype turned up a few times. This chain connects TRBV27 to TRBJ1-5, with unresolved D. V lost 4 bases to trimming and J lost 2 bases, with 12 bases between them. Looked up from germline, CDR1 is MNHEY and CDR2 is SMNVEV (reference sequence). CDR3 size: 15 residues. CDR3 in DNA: TGTGCCAGCAGTTCCATCGGGATGGGCAATCAGCCCCAGCATTTT. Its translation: CASSSIGMGNQPQHF.

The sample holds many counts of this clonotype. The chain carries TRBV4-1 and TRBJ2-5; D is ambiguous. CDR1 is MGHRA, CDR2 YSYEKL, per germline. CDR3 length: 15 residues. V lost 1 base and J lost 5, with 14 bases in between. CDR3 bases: TGCGCCAGCAGCCAAGGATCACGCCTCGTGGAGACCCAGTACTTC. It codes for CASSQGSRLVETQYF.

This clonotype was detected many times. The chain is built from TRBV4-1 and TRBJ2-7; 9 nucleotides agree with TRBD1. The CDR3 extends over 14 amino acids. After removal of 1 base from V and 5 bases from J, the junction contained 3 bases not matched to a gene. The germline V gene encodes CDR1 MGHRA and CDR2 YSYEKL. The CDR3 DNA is TGCGCCAGCAGCCAAGGGGACAGGGTTAACGAGCAGTACTTC. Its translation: CASSQGDRVNEQYF.

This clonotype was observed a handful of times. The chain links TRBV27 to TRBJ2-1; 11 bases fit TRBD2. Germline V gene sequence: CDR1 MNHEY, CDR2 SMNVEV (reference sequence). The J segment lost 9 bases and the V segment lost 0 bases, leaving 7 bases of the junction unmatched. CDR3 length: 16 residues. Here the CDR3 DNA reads TGTGCCAGCAGTTTATCGGGCCTAGCGGGAGGCGTTGAGCAGTTCTTC. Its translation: CASSLSGLAGGVEQFF.

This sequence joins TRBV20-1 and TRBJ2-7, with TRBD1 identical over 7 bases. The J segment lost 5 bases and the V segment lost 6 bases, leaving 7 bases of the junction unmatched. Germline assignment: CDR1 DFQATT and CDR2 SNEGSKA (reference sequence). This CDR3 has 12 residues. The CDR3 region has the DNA TGCAGTGCCACAGACAGGGACCACGAGCAGTACTTC. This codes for CSATDRDHEQYF.

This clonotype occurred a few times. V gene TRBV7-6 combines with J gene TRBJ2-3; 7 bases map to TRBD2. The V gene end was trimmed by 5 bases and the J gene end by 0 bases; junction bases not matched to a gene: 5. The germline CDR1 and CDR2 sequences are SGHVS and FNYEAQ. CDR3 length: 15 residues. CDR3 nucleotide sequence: TGTGCCAGCAGCCCAGGGACTAAAAGCACAGATACGCAGTATTTT. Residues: CASSPGTKSTDTQYF.

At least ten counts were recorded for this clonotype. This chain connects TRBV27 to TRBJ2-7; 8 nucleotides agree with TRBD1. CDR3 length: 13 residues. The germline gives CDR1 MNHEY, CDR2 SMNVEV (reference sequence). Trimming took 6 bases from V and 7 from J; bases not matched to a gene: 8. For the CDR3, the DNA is TGTGCCAGCAGCCCCCAGGGGGCCTGGGAGCAGTACTTC. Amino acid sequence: CASSPQGAWEQYF.

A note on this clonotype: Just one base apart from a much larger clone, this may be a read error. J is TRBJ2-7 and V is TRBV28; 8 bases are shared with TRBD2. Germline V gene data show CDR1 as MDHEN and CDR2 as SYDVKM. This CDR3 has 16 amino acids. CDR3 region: CASSGPRAGGDYGQYF. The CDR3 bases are TGTGCCAGCTCTGGCCCCCGGGCGGGAGGCGACTACGGGCAGTACTTC.

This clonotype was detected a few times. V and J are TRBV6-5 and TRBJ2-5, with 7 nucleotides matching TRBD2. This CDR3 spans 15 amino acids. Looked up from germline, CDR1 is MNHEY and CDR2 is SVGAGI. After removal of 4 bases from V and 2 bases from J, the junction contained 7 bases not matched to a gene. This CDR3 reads CASSFSSGEQETQYF. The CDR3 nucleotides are TGTGCCAGCAGTTTCTCTAGCGGAGAACAAGAGACCCAGTACTTC.

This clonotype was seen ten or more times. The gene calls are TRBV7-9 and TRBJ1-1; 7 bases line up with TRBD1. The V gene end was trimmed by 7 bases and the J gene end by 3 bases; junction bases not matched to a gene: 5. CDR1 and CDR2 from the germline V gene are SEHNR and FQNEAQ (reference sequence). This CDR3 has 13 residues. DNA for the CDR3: TGTGCCAGCACCCTGGGACAGTACACTGAAGCTTTCTTT. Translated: CASTLGQYTEAFF.

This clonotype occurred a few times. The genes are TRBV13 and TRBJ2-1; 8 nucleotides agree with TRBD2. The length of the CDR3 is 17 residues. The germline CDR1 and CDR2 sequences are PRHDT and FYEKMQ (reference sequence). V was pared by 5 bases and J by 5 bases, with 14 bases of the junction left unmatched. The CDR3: CASSPSLAGPRHNEQFF. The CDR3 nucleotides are TGTGCCAGCAGCCCCTCGCTAGCGGGCCCTAGACACAATGAGCAGTTCTTC.

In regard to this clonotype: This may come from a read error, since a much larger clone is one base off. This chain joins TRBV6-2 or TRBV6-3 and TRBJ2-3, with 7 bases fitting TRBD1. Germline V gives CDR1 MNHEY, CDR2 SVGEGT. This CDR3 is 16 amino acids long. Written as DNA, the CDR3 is TGTGCCCGCAGTTCCCCGAGGACAGGACTCACAGATACGCAGTATTTT. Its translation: CARSSPRTGLTDTQYF.

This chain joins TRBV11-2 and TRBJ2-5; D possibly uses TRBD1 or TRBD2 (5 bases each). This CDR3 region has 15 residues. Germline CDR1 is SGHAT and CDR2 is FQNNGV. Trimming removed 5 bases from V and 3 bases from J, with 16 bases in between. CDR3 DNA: TGTGCCAGCAGCACAAGTGGGGGTACTAAAGAGACCCAGTACTTC. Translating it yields CASSTSGGTKETQYF.

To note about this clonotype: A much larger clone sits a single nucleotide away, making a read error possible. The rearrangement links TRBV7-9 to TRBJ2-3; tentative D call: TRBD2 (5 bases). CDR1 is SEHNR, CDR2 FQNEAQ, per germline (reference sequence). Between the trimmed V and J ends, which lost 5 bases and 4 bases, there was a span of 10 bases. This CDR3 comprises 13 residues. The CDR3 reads CASSTGNSDTQYF. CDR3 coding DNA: TGTGCCAGCAGCACCGGGAACTCAGATACGCAGTATTTT. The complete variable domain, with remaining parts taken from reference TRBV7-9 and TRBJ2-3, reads DTGVSQNPRHKITKRGQNVTFRCDPISEHNRLYWYRQTLGQGPEFLTYFQNEAQLEKSRLLSDRFSAERPKGSFSTLEIQRTEQGDSAMYLCASSTGNSDTQYFGPGTRLTVL.

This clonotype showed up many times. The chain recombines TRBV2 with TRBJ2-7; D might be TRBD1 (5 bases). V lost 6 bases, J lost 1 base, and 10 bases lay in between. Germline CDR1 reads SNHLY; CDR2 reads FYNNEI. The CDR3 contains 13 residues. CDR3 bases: TGTGCCAGCAGAGGTGGGGCGTCCTACGAGCAGTACTTC. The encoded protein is CASRGGASYEQYF.

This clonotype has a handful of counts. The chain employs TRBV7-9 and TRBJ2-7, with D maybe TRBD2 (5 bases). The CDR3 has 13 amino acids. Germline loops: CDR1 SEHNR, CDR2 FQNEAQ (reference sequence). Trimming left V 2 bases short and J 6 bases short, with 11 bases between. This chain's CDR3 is CASSLSSAIEQYF. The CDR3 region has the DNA TGTGCCAGCAGCTTAAGTAGCGCGATCGAGCAGTACTTC.

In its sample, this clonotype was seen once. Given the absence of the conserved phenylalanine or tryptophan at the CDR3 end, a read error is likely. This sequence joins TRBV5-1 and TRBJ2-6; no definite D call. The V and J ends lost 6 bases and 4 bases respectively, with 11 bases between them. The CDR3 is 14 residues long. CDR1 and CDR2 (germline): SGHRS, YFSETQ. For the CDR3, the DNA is TGCGCCAGCACCGATGGGATAGGGGCCAACGTCCTGACTCTC. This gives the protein CASTDGIGANVLTL.

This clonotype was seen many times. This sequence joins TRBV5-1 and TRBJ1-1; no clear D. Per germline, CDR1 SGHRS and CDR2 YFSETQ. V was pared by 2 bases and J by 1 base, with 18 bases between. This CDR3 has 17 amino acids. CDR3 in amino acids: CASSFTEQIDPNTEAFF. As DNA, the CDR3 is TGCGCCAGCAGCTTTACCGAACAGATAGATCCGAACACTGAAGCTTTCTTT.

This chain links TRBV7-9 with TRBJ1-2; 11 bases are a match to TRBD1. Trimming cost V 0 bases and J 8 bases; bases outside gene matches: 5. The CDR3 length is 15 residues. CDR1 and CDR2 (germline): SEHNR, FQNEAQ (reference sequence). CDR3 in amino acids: CASSLAPDRGHGYTF. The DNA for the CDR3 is TGTGCCAGCAGCTTAGCCCCGGACAGGGGGCACGGCTACACCTTC. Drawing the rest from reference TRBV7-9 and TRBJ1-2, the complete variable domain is DTGVSQNPRHKITKRGQNVTFRCDPISEHNRLYWYRQTLGQGPEFLTYFQNEAQLEKSRLLSDRFSAERPKGSFSTLEIQRTEQGDSAMYLCASSLAPDRGHGYTFGSGTRLTVV.

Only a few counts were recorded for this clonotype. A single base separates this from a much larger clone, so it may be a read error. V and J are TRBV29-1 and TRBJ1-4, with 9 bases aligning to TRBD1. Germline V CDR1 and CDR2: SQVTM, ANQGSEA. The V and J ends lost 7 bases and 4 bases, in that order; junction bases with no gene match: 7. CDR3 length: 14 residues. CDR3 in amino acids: CSATGTGINEKLFF. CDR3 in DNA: TGCAGCGCAACCGGGACAGGGATTAATGAAAAACTGTTTTTT.

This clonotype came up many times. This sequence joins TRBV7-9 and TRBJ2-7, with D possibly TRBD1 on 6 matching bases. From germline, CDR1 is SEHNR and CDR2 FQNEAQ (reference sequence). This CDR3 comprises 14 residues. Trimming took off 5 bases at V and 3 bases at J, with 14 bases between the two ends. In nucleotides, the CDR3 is TGTGCCAGCAGCCTACCGGGACACATCTACGAGCAGTACTTC. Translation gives CASSLPGHIYEQYF.

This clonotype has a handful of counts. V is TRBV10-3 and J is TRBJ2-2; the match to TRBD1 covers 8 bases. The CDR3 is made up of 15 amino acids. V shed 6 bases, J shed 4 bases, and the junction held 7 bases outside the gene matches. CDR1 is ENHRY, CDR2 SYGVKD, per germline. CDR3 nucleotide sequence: TGTGCCATCAGGGCCGGGACAGGAGGCACCGGGGAGCTGTTTTTT. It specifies CAIRAGTGGTGELFF.

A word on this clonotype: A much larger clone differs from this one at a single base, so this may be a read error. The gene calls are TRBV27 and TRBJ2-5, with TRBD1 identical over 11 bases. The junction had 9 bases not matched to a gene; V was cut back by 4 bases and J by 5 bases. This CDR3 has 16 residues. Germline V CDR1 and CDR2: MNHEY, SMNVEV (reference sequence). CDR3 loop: CASSSWDRGSAETQYF. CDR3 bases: TGTGCCAGCAGTTCTTGGGACAGGGGGTCGGCGGAGACCCAGTACTTC.

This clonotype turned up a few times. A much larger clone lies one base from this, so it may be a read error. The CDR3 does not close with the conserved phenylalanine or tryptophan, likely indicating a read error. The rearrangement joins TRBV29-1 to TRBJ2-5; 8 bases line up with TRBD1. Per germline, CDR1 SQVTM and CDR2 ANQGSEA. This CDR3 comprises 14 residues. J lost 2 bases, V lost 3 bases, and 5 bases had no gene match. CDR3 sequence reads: CSVEPQGEQETQYL. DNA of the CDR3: TGCAGCGTTGAGCCACAGGGGGAACAAGAGACCCAGTACCTC.

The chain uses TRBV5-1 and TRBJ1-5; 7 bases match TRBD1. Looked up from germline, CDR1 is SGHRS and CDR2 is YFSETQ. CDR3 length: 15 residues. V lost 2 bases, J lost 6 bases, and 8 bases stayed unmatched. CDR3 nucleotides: TGCGCCAGCAGCTTAACAGGGGAGGGCGGTCAGCCCCAGCATTTT. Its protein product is CASSLTGEGGQPQHF.

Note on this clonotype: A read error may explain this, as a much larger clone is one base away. The CDR3 DNA is TGTGCCAGCAGTTACGGGGACATGAACACTGAAGCTTTCTTT. As protein: CASSYGDMNTEAFF. The chain recombines TRBV6-5 with TRBJ1-1; D may be TRBD1 (6 bases). Trimming shortened V by 2 bases and J by 0 bases, and 7 bases separated the two germline ends. This CDR3 comprises 14 residues. Germline lookup yields CDR1 MNHEY and CDR2 SVGAGI.